What follows are 12 T cell receptor beta chains derived from one specimen sequenced in a study of T-cell reconstitution after alpha-beta-depleted transplantation in children (dated by TCRdb to the mid-2010s). Libraries were constructed by PCR. Sequencing used an Illumina HiSeq 2500. TCR libraries were prepared with molecular barcoding, using unique molecular identifiers to normalize TCRbeta repertoire quantification. TCRdb trimmed the raw reads at Q25, called clones with MiXCR and kept productive beta chains. Every CDR3 protein is listed once, alongside the most common genes and DNA of its rows. Counted in this sample were 70,000 to 95,000 distinct CDR3 sequences; over 9% of them appeared once. Clones ranked in the top ten supply more than 11% of the sample. The sample consisted of PBMCs from the stem cell graft donor, taken from the stem cell graft. Receptors originate from a human donor who donated a stem cell graft to a child with inherited bone marrow failure.

The table lists this clonotype with many counts. The chain recombines TRBV5-1 with TRBJ2-5; tentatively, D is TRBD1 or TRBD2 (5 bases each). The germline V and J ends were trimmed by 3 bases and 5 bases, with 11 bases remaining between them. This CDR3 is built from 13 residues. Germline V gene sequence: CDR1 SGHRS, CDR2 YFSETQ. The CDR3 DNA is TGCGCCAGCAGCTCTGAGGGGACGGAGACCCAGTACTTC. Translated: CASSSEGTETQYF.

The table lists this clonotype with many counts. The V gene is TRBV5-1, the J gene TRBJ2-7; no clear D. The CDR3 spans 13 residues. V lost 7 bases and J 0 bases, leaving 11 bases between the germline ends. Germline assignment: CDR1 SGHRS and CDR2 YFSETQ. CDR3 nucleotide sequence: TGCGCCAGCTCGAGGTCGGACTCCTACGAGCAGTACTTC. Protein: CASSRSDSYEQYF.

The genes are TRBV6-5 and TRBJ1-5; D unresolved. This CDR3 region has 15 residues. Germline CDR1 is MNHEY and CDR2 is SVGAGI. Trimming left V 7 bases short and J 2 bases short, with 15 bases between. In DNA, the CDR3 is TGTGCCAGCACTTTCGGTCCGGGTCGCAATCAGCCCCAGCATTTT. This gives the protein CASTFGPGRNQPQHF.

The table lists this clonotype with a few counts. The chain is built from TRBV7-9 and TRBJ2-7; no clear D gene. Trimming cost V 5 bases and J 5 bases, with 10 bases left between them. The germline V gene encodes CDR1 SEHNR and CDR2 FQNEAQ (reference sequence). The CDR3 loop spans 12 amino acids. In DNA form, the CDR3 reads TGTGCCAGCAGCCCCGGTAAGAACGAGCAGTACTTC. Residues: CASSPGKNEQYF.

This clonotype was seen many times. The chain combines TRBV7-2 with TRBJ2-3; D might be TRBD1 or TRBD2, each matching 6 bases. Deletions cut 1 base from V and 8 bases from J, with 13 bases between. The length of the CDR3 is 14 residues. Germline values: CDR1 SGHTA, CDR2 FQGNSA. This CDR3 is CASSLDRAGGTQYF. Here the CDR3 DNA reads TGTGCCAGCAGCTTAGACAGGGCCGGGGGTACGCAGTATTTT.

This clonotype was seen more than once but under ten times. The V gene is TRBV2, the J gene TRBJ1-5, with 7 bases fitting TRBD1. This CDR3 contains 16 residues. In germline, CDR1 is SNHLY, CDR2 FYNNEI. Unmatched junction bases numbered 11, after V lost 7 bases and J lost 2 bases. The CDR3 loop reads CASKGGANSGNQPQHF. In nucleotides, the CDR3 is TGTGCCAGCAAAGGGGGCGCGAATTCGGGCAATCAGCCCCAGCATTTT.

This clonotype appeared many times. The genes are TRBV7-9 and TRBJ1-2; D gene unclear. CDR1 is SEHNR and CDR2 is FQNEAQ in the germline V gene (reference sequence). Between the trimmed V and J ends, which lost 5 bases and 7 bases, there was a span of 11 bases. The CDR3 loop spans 12 amino acids. CDR3 DNA: TGTGCCAGCAGCCCTATGGGGTCTGGCTACACCTTC. Encoded protein: CASSPMGSGYTF. Full variable domain (rest looked up from reference TRBV7-9 and TRBJ1-2): DTGVSQNPRHKITKRGQNVTFRCDPISEHNRLYWYRQTLGQGPEFLTYFQNEAQLEKSRLLSDRFSAERPKGSFSTLEIQRTEQGDSAMYLCASSPMGSGYTFGSGTRLTVV.

This clonotype was counted ten times or more. The CDR3 reads CASSHSYEQYF. As DNA, the CDR3 is TGTGCCAGCAGCCACAGCTACGAGCAGTACTTC. The J gene is TRBJ2-7, the V gene TRBV6-2 or TRBV6-3; D is undetermined. Trimming cost V 6 bases and J 3 bases, with 6 bases left between them. CDR1 and CDR2 from the germline V gene are MNHEY and SVGEGT. The CDR3 length is 11 residues.

This clonotype was counted ten times or more. J is TRBJ2-3 and V is TRBV5-1; 7 positions agree with TRBD1. Germline-derived CDR1 and CDR2 are SGHRS and YFSETQ. CDR3 length: 16 amino acids. V lost 5 bases and J lost 4; bases outside the gene matches: 13. The CDR3 region is CASRRRPGTVSDTQYF. CDR3 in DNA: TGCGCCAGCAGGAGGAGGCCCGGGACAGTTTCAGATACGCAGTATTTT.

Ten or more counts support this clonotype. The CDR3 loop is CATSRDGTANRISGANVLTF. The CDR3 DNA follows: TGTGCCACCAGCAGAGATGGGACAGCTAACAGGATCTCTGGGGCCAACGTCCTGACTTTC. The chain couples TRBV15 to TRBJ2-6; 7 bases match TRBD1. The germline gives CDR1 LNHNV, CDR2 YYDKDF (reference sequence). This CDR3 is 20 amino acids long. V lost 0 bases, J lost 0 bases, and 11 bases stayed unmatched.

A few counts support this clonotype. The genes are TRBV2 and TRBJ1-6, with no clear D. Between the trimmed V and J ends, which lost 7 bases and 9 bases, there was a span of 7 bases. CDR1 is SNHLY, CDR2 FYNNEI, per germline. The CDR3 is made up of 11 amino acids. The CDR3 nucleotides read TGTGCCAGCACAGCTGGTTCACCCCTCCACTTT. It specifies CASTAGSPLHF.

This clonotype has only a few counts. The chain carries TRBV3-1 and TRBJ1-4, with D perhaps matching TRBD1 (5 bases). CDR3 length: 15 amino acids. Trimming left V 4 bases short and J 10 bases short, with 19 bases between. Germline V lookup: CDR1 LGHDT, CDR2 YNNKEL (reference sequence). The DNA of the CDR3 is TGTGCCAGCAGCCCGTCCGGGGGGTTGTCTGGAAAACTGTTTTTT. Translated, it gives CASSPSGGLSGKLFF.